These 26 T cell receptor beta chains originate from one sample sequenced in a study of blood T cell repertoires in COVID-19. Sequencing was performed with immunoSEQ multiplex PCR; in TCRdb, only in-frame clones are kept and a portion is missing. The table lists 130,000 to 150,000 clones, around 83% of them singletons, with approximately 3% in the top ten. Input material: peripheral blood. The receptors originated from a woman aged 80 or older with acute or convalescent COVID-19.

The genes are TRBV5-1 and TRBJ2-4; 7 bases match TRBD1. The CDR3 totals 21 residues. Germline trimming cut 3 bases from V and 0 bases from J; bases unmatched to any gene: 21. Germline V gives CDR1 SGHRS, CDR2 YFSETQ. CDR3 amino acids: CASSSTWVTGLRRLAKNIQYF. CDR3 DNA: TGCGCCAGCAGCTCTACATGGGTGACAGGGCTCCGGAGATTAGCCAAAAACATTCAGTACTTC.

This chain uses TRBV25-1 with TRBJ2-5; perhaps TRBD1 as D (6 bases). V gave up 2 bases and J gave up 4 bases, with 14 bases separating them. The CDR3 spans 15 residues. Germline V gene sequence: CDR1 MGHDK, CDR2 SYGVNS. CDR3 sequence (DNA): TGTGCCAGCAGTGAAGGGGACAAGCCTATAGAGACCCAGTACTTC. This sequence encodes CASSEGDKPIETQYF. Full variable domain (remainder filled in from reference TRBV25-1 and TRBJ2-5): EADIYQTPRYLVIGTGKKITLECSQTMGHDKMYWYQQDPGMELHLIHYSYGVNSTEKGDLSSESTVSRIRTEHFPLTLESARPSHTSQYLCASSEGDKPIETQYFGPGTRLLVL.

The V and J genes are TRBV7-9 and TRBJ2-7; 12 nucleotides align to TRBD2. The trim removed 4 bases at V and 5 bases at J, leaving 3 bases unmatched. From germline, CDR1 is SEHNR and CDR2 FQNEAQ (reference sequence). This CDR3 spans 14 amino acids. The CDR3 sequence is CASSYRLAGDEQYF. CDR3 DNA: TGTGCCAGCAGCTACCGACTAGCGGGGGACGAGCAGTACTTC.

The chain combines TRBV2 with TRBJ1-3; TRBD1 agrees at 8 bases. The junction had 10 bases not matched to a gene; V was cut back by 4 bases and J by 8 bases. Germline V CDR1 and CDR2: SNHLY, FYNNEI. The CDR3 is 15 residues long. The chain's CDR3 is CASSAWTGQIDTIYF. CDR3 sequence (DNA): TGTGCCAGCAGTGCCTGGACAGGGCAAATAGACACCATATATTTT.

The chain recombines TRBV7-9 with TRBJ2-3; D unresolved. The CDR3 extends over 12 amino acids. The germline V gene encodes CDR1 SEHNR and CDR2 FQNEAQ (reference sequence). The V gene lost 5 bases and the J gene lost 2 bases, with 5 bases spanning the gap. The CDR3 protein is CASSQNTDTQYF. Written as DNA, the CDR3 is TGTGCCAGCAGCCAAAACACAGATACGCAGTATTTT.

This chain links TRBV7-2 with TRBJ1-5; D is ambiguous. The CDR3 is 14 amino acids. Trimming stripped 0 bases from V and 3 bases from J, with 6 bases between. CDR1 is SGHTA and CDR2 is FQGNSA in the germline V gene. CDR3 protein: CASSLAVNNQPQHF. In DNA form, the CDR3 reads TGTGCCAGCAGCTTAGCCGTAAACAATCAGCCCCAGCATTTT.

This chain links TRBV3-1 (or the pseudogene TRBV3-2) with TRBJ2-1; 9 nucleotides agree with TRBD2. This CDR3 is 15 amino acids long. J lost 8 bases, V lost 6 bases, and 11 bases had no gene match. Germline CDR1 and CDR2: LGHDT and YNNKEL (reference sequence). The CDR3 loop is CASSSQAGGPYEQFF. CDR3 DNA: TGTGCCAGCAGTTCACAGGCGGGGGGGCCCTATGAGCAGTTCTTC.

V usage is TRBV7-2 and J usage is TRBJ1-6, with a weak D call TRBD1 (6 bases). The CDR3 consists of 13 residues. CDR1 is SGHTA and CDR2 is FQGNSA in the germline V gene. The V and J ends lost 4 bases and 5 bases respectively, with 6 bases between them. The CDR3 DNA sequence: TGTGCCAGCAGCTACAGGGATAATTCACCCCTCCACTTT. Amino acids: CASSYRDNSPLHF.

The J gene is TRBJ1-2, the V gene TRBV2, with D maybe TRBD1 (5 bases). The V end was cut by 8 bases, the J end by 7 bases, with 17 bases between. CDR1 SNHLY and CDR2 FYNNEI come from the germline V gene. The CDR3 totals 13 residues. The CDR3 DNA reads TGTGCCAGCGGATCCCAGGGATATGCTGGCTACACCTTC. Translated: CASGSQGYAGYTF.

The rearrangement joins TRBV4-3 to TRBJ2-7; 8 positions agree with TRBD2. There are 16 residues in the CDR3. Germline CDR1 reads LGHNA; CDR2 reads YSLEER. Germline trimming cut 0 bases from V and 3 bases from J; bases unmatched to any gene: 7. This chain's CDR3 is CASSQDRSAGDYEQYF. The CDR3 DNA is TGCGCCAGCAGCCAAGATAGGTCAGCGGGGGACTACGAGCAGTACTTC.

V and J are TRBV4-1 and TRBJ1-2, with 8 bases identical to TRBD1. CDR1 is MGHRA and CDR2 is YSYEKL in the germline V gene. This CDR3 has 14 amino acids. J lost 6 bases, V lost 1 base, and 4 bases had no gene match. CDR3 in amino acids: CASSQANRGDGYTF. The CDR3 nucleotides read TGCGCCAGCAGCCAAGCAAACAGGGGGGATGGCTACACCTTC.

Only one count was recorded for this clone. V is TRBV9 and J is TRBJ1-6, with a weak D call TRBD1 (5 bases). The CDR3 is 15 residues long. Trimming stripped 3 bases from V and 3 bases from J, with 10 bases between. Per germline, CDR1 SGDLS and CDR2 YYNGEE. The CDR3: CASSARQSYNSPLHF. The CDR3, as DNA: TGTGCCAGCAGCGCTAGACAGAGCTATAATTCACCCCTCCACTTT. The whole variable domain, remainder taken from reference TRBV9 and TRBJ1-6, is DSGVTQTPKHLITATGQRVTLRCSPRSGDLSVYWYQQSLDQGLQFLIQYYNGEERAKGNILERFSAQQFPDLHSELNLSSLELGDSALYFCASSARQSYNSPLHFGNGTRLTVT.

The chain carries TRBV4-2 and TRBJ2-3; TRBD2 matches at 7 bases. V gave up 1 base and J gave up 3 bases; unmatched junction bases: 7. Germline V gene data show CDR1 as LGHNA and CDR2 as YNFKEQ. This CDR3 has 16 residues. The CDR3 region is CASSQVGVGGTDTQYF. The CDR3 region has the DNA TGTGCCAGCAGCCAAGTAGGGGTGGGGGGGACAGATACGCAGTATTTT.

V usage is TRBV27 and J usage is TRBJ1-5; D gene ambiguous. The CDR3 has 15 residues. Germline loops: CDR1 MNHEY, CDR2 SMNVEV (reference sequence). The V gene lost 3 bases and the J gene lost 2 bases, with 11 bases spanning the gap. The CDR3 sequence is CASSLSARGNQPQHF. The DNA of the CDR3 is TGTGCCAGCAGTTTGTCCGCCCGGGGCAATCAGCCCCAGCATTTT.

V gene TRBV7-8 combines with J gene TRBJ2-7, with a weak D call TRBD2 (6 bases). Germline V gives CDR1 SGHVS, CDR2 FQNEAQ. This CDR3 region has 14 residues. V was cut by 4 bases and J by 2 bases, with 12 bases left in between. CDR3 in DNA: TGTGCCAGCAGCTACGCGGGACGGACCTACGAGCAGTACTTC. Protein product: CASSYAGRTYEQYF. Variable domain in full (rest from reference TRBV7-8 and TRBJ2-7): GAGVSQSPRYKVAKRGQDVALRCDPISGHVSLFWYQQALGQGPEFLTYFQNEAQLDKSGLPSDRFFAERPEGSVSTLKIQRTQQEDSAVYLCASSYAGRTYEQYFGPGTRLTVT.

The chain joins TRBV7-3 to TRBJ2-3; 11 bases agree with TRBD1. The CDR3 contains 15 residues. From germline, CDR1 is SGHTA and CDR2 FQGTGA. V lost 8 bases to trimming and J lost 3 bases; unmatched junction nucleotides: 7. The DNA for the CDR3 is TGTGCCAGCGGAAGGACAGGGGGCTCGACAGATACGCAGTATTTT. Translating gives CASGRTGGSTDTQYF.

The chain combines TRBV3-1 (or the pseudogene TRBV3-2) with TRBJ1-3; 7 bases fit TRBD1. CDR1 is LGHDT and CDR2 is YNNKEL in the germline V gene (reference sequence). The V and J ends lost 4 bases and 0 bases, in that order; junction bases with no gene match: 6. CDR3 length: 16 amino acids. CDR3 coding DNA: TGTGCCAGCAGCCCTCCGGGACAGCGCTCTGGAAACACCATATATTTT. Its translation is CASSPPGQRSGNTIYF.

The chain recombines TRBV30 with TRBJ1-3; TRBD1 aligns across 8 bases. The CDR3 is 14 amino acids. The V gene's germline CDR1 is GTSNPN and CDR2 SVGIG (reference sequence). The V segment lost 7 bases and the J segment 2 bases; nucleotides outside the gene matches: 7. The CDR3 spells CALFYRGTGNTIYF. For the CDR3, the DNA is TGTGCCTTATTTTACAGGGGGACTGGAAACACCATATATTTT. The full variable domain, completed using reference TRBV30 and TRBJ1-3, is SQTIHQWPATLVQPVGSPLSLECTVEGTSNPNLYWYRQAAGRGLQLLFYSVGIGQISSEVPQNLSASRPQDRQFILSSKKLLLSDSGFYLCALFYRGTGNTIYFGEGSWLTVV.

The CDR3 is CASSRESGNEKLFF. The CDR3 coding sequence is TGTGCCAGCAGTCGGGAGAGCGGTAATGAAAAACTGTTTTTT. The chain joins TRBV7-2 to TRBJ1-4; D call uncertain. The CDR3 spans 14 residues. V was shortened by 6 bases and J by 4 bases, with 12 bases between the two germline ends. CDR1 and CDR2 from the germline V gene are SGHTA and FQGNSA.

The chain employs TRBV6-6 and TRBJ1-2; possible D gene TRBD1, 5 bases. Trimming shortened V by 5 bases and J by 7 bases, and 26 bases separated the two germline ends. This CDR3 has 17 amino acids. Germline assignment: CDR1 MNHNY and CDR2 SVGAGI (reference sequence). CDR3 in amino acids: CASSPSPEGAGIGGYTF. The CDR3 DNA reads as TGTGCCAGCAGTCCCTCCCCCGAAGGGGCAGGGATCGGTGGCTACACCTTC.

This rearrangement joins TRBV5-1 to TRBJ1-1; D gene unclear. Germline values: CDR1 SGHRS, CDR2 YFSETQ. With 0 bases removed from V and 1 base from J, the gap between germline ends came to 4 bases. The CDR3 has 13 amino acids. CDR3 sequence (DNA): TGCGCCAGCAGCTTGGACTCGAACACTGAAGCTTTCTTT. Its protein is CASSLDSNTEAFF.

The chain employs TRBV19 and TRBJ2-1; weak D call: TRBD1 (5 bases). V shed 4 bases and J shed 4 bases, with 8 bases lying between them. The CDR3 is 13 amino acids. Germline CDR1 is LNHDA and CDR2 is SQIVND (reference sequence). CDR3 sequence (DNA): TGTGCCAGTAGTACAGGGCTATACAATGAGCAGTTCTTC. Encoded protein: CASSTGLYNEQFF. Variable domain in full (rest from reference TRBV19 and TRBJ2-1): DGGITQSPKYLFRKEGQNVTLSCEQNLNHDAMYWYRQDPGQGLRLIYYSQIVNDFQKGDIAEGYSVSREKKESFPLTVTSAQKNPTAFYLCASSTGLYNEQFFGPGTRLTVL.

This rearrangement joins TRBV18 to TRBJ2-4; a weak D match, TRBD1 (6 bases). This CDR3 region has 13 residues. Germline CDR1 is KGHSH and CDR2 is LQKENI. V was trimmed by 6 bases and J by 8 bases, leaving 14 bases between them. CDR3 protein: CASSGHEGDIQYF. As DNA, the CDR3 is TGTGCCAGCTCCGGGCATGAGGGGGACATTCAGTACTTC.

This clone was observed a single time. This chain connects TRBV9 to TRBJ1-1; the D is unclear. This CDR3 spans 15 amino acids. Per germline, CDR1 SGDLS and CDR2 YYNGEE. V shed 3 bases and J shed 4 bases, with 16 bases lying between them. This CDR3 reads CASSATSRGGTEAFF. CDR3 DNA sequence: TGTGCCAGCAGCGCCACATCCCGGGGTGGCACTGAAGCTTTCTTT.

V is TRBV4-1 and J is TRBJ1-5; the match to TRBD1 covers 7 bases. V shed 4 bases, J shed 4 bases, and the junction held 10 bases outside the gene matches. This CDR3 contains 16 residues. The V gene's germline CDR1 is MGHRA and CDR2 YSYEKL. The DNA of the CDR3 is TGCGCCAGCAGCCCCTTAGGGGGCAGGAGAAATCAGCCCCAGCATTTT. Translation gives CASSPLGGRRNQPQHF.

The chain combines TRBV7-2 with TRBJ2-3, with D perhaps TRBD1 (5 bases). The CDR3 loop spans 14 amino acids. Trimming pared 2 bases from V and 4 bases from J, leaving 10 bases between. The V gene's germline CDR1 is SGHTA and CDR2 FQGNSA. This chain's CDR3 is CASSLTSGPDTQYF. CDR3 sequence (DNA): TGTGCCAGCAGCTTAACCTCAGGGCCAGATACGCAGTATTTT.